The rows below give T cell receptor beta chains drawn from one sample of a study of T cell responses to AZD1222 COVID-19 vaccine. Sequencing used immunoSEQ multiplex PCR; TCRdb keeps in-frame clones, though not all of them. Of roughly 130,000 clones detected, 80% to 90% appear once; the ten largest clones hold approximately 1.5%. This specimen was peripheral blood, taken on day 0 of AZD1222 vaccination. Source of these receptors: an adult in good health. Both conserved end residues are part of each CDR3. D genes are given only for firm matches. Clone sizes are given selectively: once, few, many, or a class where the clone is expanded.

>few|-|TRBJ1-6|TRBV12-3/TRBV12-4
TGTGCCAGCAGCCCCCATAATTCACCCCTCCACTTT
CASSPHNSPLHF
>few|-|TRBJ2-5|TRBV6-5
TGTGCCAGCAGGGTGGGGGAAGAGACCCAGTACTTC
CASRVGEETQYF
>-|-|TRBJ1-4|TRBV9
TGTGCCAGCAGCCCCCTCGGGGCGCCTACTAATGAAAAACTGTTTTTT
CASSPLGAPTNEKLFF
>-|-|TRBJ1-1|TRBV10-1
TGCGCCAGCAGTGTGGGGGCGGGCACTGAAGCTTTCTTT
CASSVGAGTEAFF
>-|-|TRBJ1-6|TRBV6-5
TGTGCCAGCAGTTACTCACCCCAGGGGTATTCACCCCTCCACTTT
CASSYSPQGYSPLHF
>once|-|TRBJ1-2|TRBV18
TGTGCCAGCTCACCTGCCGGACAGAACTATGGCTACACCTTC
CASSPAGQNYGYTF
>-|TRBD1|TRBJ2-3|TRBV25-1
TGTGCCAGCAGTGAAGAAATGGGTACCGGGACAGGGACAGATACGCAGTATTTT
CASSEEMGTGTGTDTQYF
>few|-|TRBJ2-5|TRBV6-5
TGTGCCAGCAGCGGGGACAACCGAGAGACCCAGTACTTC
CASSGDNRETQYF
>-|TRBD1|TRBJ1-3|TRBV5-4
TGTGCCAGCAGCACGGGACAGGGCCGAATTAGCTCTGGAAACACCATATATTTT
CASSTGQGRISSGNTIYF
>-|-|TRBJ2-5|TRBV11-1
TGTGCCAGCAGCTTAGCGAAGCAGACAAAAGAGACCCAGTACTTC
CASSLAKQTKETQYF
>-|-|TRBJ1-1|TRBV29-1
TGCAGCGTTGAAGAGGGCACAGGGACTGAAGCTTTCTTT
CSVEEGTGTEAFF
>few|-|TRBJ1-3|TRBV25-1
TGTGCCAGCAGTGGCAGGGGATTAGGAAACACCATATATTTT
CASSGRGLGNTIYF
>-|-|TRBJ1-2|TRBV5-6
TGTGCCAGCAGCTTGGGTCAGCTCTATGGCTACACCTTC
CASSLGQLYGYTF
>-|TRBD1|TRBJ2-1|TRBV24-1
TGTGCCACCAGCCGCCCGGGACAGGTTGGCAATGAGCAGTTCTTC
CATSRPGQVGNEQFF
>-|-|TRBJ1-3|TRBV21-1
TGTGCCAGCAGAGAACAGGCGGACTCTGGAAACACCATATATTTT
CASREQADSGNTIYF
>few|TRBD1|TRBJ1-5|TRBV2
TGTGCCAGCAGCTGGGACAGCAAGAACAATCAGCCCCAGCATTTT
CASSWDSKNNQPQHF
>-|TRBD2|TRBJ2-7|TRBV18
TGTGCCAGCTCCCCTGGGACTAGCTACGAGCAGTACTTC
CASSPGTSYEQYF
>-|-|TRBJ2-7|TRBV12-3/TRBV12-4
TGTGCCAGCAGTTTCGGAACCGAGCAGTACTTC
CASSFGTEQYF
>-|-|TRBJ1-1|TRBV30
TGTGCCTGGTTACAGGGAGGAGCTTTCTTT
CAWLQGGAFF
>once|-|TRBJ2-7|TRBV4-3
TGCGCCAGCAGCCAAGCGGCCGGAAGCTACGGGCAGTACTTC
CASSQAAGSYGQYF
>-|TRBD2|TRBJ2-1|TRBV6-4
TGTGCCAGCAGTGCGAGACCGGGACTAGCGGGAGGTGAGCAGTTCTTC
CASSARPGLAGGEQFF
>-|-|TRBJ1-1|TRBV6-5
TGTGCCAGCAGGACACAGAAGAACACTGAAGCTTTCTTT
CASRTQKNTEAFF